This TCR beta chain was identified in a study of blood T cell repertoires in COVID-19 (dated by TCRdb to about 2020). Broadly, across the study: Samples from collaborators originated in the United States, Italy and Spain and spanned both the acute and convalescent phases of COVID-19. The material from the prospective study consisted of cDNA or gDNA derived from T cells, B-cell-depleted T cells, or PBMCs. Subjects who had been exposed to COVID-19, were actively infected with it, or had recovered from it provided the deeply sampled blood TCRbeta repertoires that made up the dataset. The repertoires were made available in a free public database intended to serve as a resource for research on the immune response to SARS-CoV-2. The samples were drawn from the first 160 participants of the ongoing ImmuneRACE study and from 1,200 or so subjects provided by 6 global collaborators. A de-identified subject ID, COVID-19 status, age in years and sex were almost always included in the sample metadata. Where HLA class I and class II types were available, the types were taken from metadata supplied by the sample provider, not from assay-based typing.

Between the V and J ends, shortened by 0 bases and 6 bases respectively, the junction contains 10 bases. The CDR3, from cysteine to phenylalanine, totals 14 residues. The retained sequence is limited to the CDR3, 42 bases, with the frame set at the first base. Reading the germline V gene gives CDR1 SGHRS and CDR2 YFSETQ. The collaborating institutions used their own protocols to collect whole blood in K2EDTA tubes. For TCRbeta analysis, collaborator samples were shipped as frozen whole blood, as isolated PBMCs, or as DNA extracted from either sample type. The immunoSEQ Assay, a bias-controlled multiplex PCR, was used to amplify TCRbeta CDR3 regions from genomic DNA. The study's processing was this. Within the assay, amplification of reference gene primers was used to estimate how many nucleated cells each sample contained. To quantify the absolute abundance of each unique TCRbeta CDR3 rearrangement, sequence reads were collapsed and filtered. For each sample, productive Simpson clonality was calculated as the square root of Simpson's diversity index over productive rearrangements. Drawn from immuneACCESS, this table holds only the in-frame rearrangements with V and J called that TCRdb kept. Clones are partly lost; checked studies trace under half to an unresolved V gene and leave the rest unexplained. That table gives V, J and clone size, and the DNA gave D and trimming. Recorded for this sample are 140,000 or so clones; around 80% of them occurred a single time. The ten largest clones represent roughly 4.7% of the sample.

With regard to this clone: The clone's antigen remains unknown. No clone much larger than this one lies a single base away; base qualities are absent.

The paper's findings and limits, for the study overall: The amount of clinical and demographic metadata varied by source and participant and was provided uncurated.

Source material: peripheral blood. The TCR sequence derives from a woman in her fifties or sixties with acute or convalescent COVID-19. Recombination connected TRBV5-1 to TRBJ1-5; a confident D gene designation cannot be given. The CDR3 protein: CASSLAGAGQPQHF. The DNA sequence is TGCGCCAGCAGCTTGGCAGGAGCGGGTCAGCCCCAGCATTTT.